This TCR beta chain is from a study of technical replicates of blood from a few donors. Assay: immunoSEQ multiplex PCR; the TCRdb copy retains only in-frame clones and omits some. The sample holds just over 80,000 clones, approximately 94% seen once. Source material: T cells isolated from PBMCs. The TCR sequence derives from a human donor in good health.

The CDR3 sequence: CASSQAPGQGEYEQFF. The CDR3 coding sequence is TGTGCCAGCAGCCAAGCTCCGGGACAGGGGGAGTATGAGCAGTTCTTC. The chain carries TRBV4-2 and TRBJ2-1; 11 bases are shared with TRBD1. The CDR3 consists of 16 residues. After removal of 1 base from V and 8 bases from J, the junction contained 7 bases not matched to a gene. Germline loops: CDR1 LGHNA, CDR2 YNFKEQ.